These 9 T cell receptor beta chains were sequenced from one sample in a study of long-term antiretroviral therapy in people with HIV. Survey-level resolution applied to immunoSEQ assay v3.0. Libraries were prepared by immunoSEQ multiplex PCR; TCRdb keeps only in-frame clonotypes and omits some of them. The repertoire holds about 34,000 clones, with around 84% as singletons. The input for sequencing was unsorted PBMCs, taken 2.7 to 2.9 years before starting antiretroviral therapy. Source of these receptors: a woman under 40 with HIV.

V is TRBV5-1 and J is TRBJ2-1; 9 nucleotides line up with TRBD1. Per germline, CDR1 SGHRS and CDR2 YFSETQ. The CDR3 sequence is 16 residues long. V lost 7 bases to trimming and J lost 3 bases; unmatched junction nucleotides: 11. The CDR3 loop is CASGHRGPTSYNEQFF. The DNA for the CDR3 is TGCGCCAGCGGGCACAGGGGGCCAACCAGCTACAATGAGCAGTTCTTC.

The rearrangement links TRBV5-1 to TRBJ2-3; D is perhaps TRBD2 (5 bases). V was cut by 3 bases and J by 3 bases, with 8 bases left in between. The CDR3 covers 13 residues. From germline, CDR1 is SGHRS and CDR2 YFSETQ. CDR3 DNA: TGCGCCAGCAGCTCGGGGATTACAGATACGCAGTATTTT. It translates to CASSSGITDTQYF.

This chain links TRBV7-6 with TRBJ1-3; 8 bases align to TRBD1. In germline, CDR1 is SGHVS, CDR2 FNYEAQ. This CDR3 comprises 16 residues. The V gene end was trimmed by 2 bases and the J gene end by 4 bases; junction bases not matched to a gene: 7. CDR3 nucleotides: TGTGCCAGCAGCTTAAAAGGACAGGGATCAGGAAACACCATATATTTT. It codes for CASSLKGQGSGNTIYF.

The V gene is TRBV5-1, the J gene TRBJ1-2; D uncertain. V was pared by 4 bases and J by 4 bases, with 17 bases between. The CDR3 is 15 residues long. CDR1 is SGHRS, CDR2 YFSETQ, per germline. CDR3 DNA: TGCGCCAGCAGCAGCGCATTGGACGCTATCTATGGCTACACCTTC. This codes for CASSSALDAIYGYTF.

This clone was seen just once. The V gene is TRBV30, the J gene TRBJ2-1; D not resolved. The V and J ends lost 3 bases and 7 bases respectively, with 10 bases between them. Germline V lookup: CDR1 GTSNPN, CDR2 SVGIG (reference sequence). This CDR3 is built from 12 residues. CDR3 residues: CAWSRQTNEQFF. The CDR3 nucleotides read TGTGCCTGGAGCAGGCAGACTAATGAGCAGTTCTTC.

The chain has TRBV7-9 and TRBJ2-2; D call uncertain. Per germline, CDR1 SEHNR and CDR2 FQNEAQ (reference sequence). V lost 3 bases and J 4 bases, leaving 6 bases between the germline ends. The CDR3 loop spans 13 amino acids. The CDR3 DNA sequence: TGTGCCAGCAGCTTGGATTTCACCGGGGAGCTGTTTTTT. Translated: CASSLDFTGELFF.

The rearrangement uses TRBV19 and TRBJ2-7; the D gene is possibly TRBD2 (6 bases). Germline CDR1 LNHDA, CDR2 SQIVND (reference sequence). The CDR3 contains 16 residues. Trimming shortened V by 3 bases and J by 1 base, and 16 bases separated the two germline ends. This CDR3 is CASSIGGVGASYEQYF. As DNA, the CDR3 is TGTGCCAGTAGTATTGGAGGGGTCGGAGCATCCTACGAGCAGTACTTC.

This clone was counted between two and nine times. The chain links TRBV19 to TRBJ1-5; D is ambiguous. Trimming cost V 3 bases and J 6 bases, with 9 bases left between them. CDR1 LNHDA and CDR2 SQIVND come from the germline V gene (reference sequence). The CDR3 spans 13 residues. The CDR3 DNA is TGTGCCAGTAGTATTCAGGACGGTCAGCCCCAGCATTTT. Translated: CASSIQDGQPQHF.

This clone came up a few times. The genes are TRBV30 and TRBJ2-2; no definite D call. Trimming removed 2 bases at V and 2 bases at J, with 3 bases between. The CDR3 contains 12 residues. Germline V lookup: CDR1 GTSNPN, CDR2 SVGIG (reference sequence). The CDR3 region is CAWSFNTGELFF. CDR3 bases: TGTGCCTGGAGTTTCAACACCGGGGAGCTGTTTTTT.